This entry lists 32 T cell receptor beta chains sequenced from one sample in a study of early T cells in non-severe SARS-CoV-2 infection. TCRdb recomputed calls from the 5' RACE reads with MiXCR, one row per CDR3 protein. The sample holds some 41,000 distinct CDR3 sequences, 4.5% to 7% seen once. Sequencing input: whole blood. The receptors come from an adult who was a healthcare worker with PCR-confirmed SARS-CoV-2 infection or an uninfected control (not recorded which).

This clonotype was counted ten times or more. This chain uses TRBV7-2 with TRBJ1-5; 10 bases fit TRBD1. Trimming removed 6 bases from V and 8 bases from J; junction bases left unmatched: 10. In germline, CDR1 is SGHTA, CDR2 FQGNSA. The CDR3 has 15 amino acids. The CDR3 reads CASRFGQGDSEPQHF. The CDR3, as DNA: TGTGCCAGCAGATTCGGACAGGGGGATTCTGAGCCCCAGCATTTT.

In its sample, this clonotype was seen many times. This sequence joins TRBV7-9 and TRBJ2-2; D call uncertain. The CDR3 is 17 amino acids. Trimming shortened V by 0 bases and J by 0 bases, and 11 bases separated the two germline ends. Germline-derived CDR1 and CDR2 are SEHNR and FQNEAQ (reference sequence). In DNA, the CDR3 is TGTGCCAGCAGCTTAGCGTTGGAACTTTCGAACACCGGGGAGCTGTTTTTT. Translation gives CASSLALELSNTGELFF. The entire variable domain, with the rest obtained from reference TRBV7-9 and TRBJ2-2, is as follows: DTGVSQNPRHKITKRGQNVTFRCDPISEHNRLYWYRQTLGQGPEFLTYFQNEAQLEKSRLLSDRFSAERPKGSFSTLEIQRTEQGDSAMYLCASSLALELSNTGELFFGEGSRLTVL.

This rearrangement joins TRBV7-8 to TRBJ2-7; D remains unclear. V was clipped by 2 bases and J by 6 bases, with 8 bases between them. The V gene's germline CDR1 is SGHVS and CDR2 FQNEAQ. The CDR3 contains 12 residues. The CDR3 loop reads CASSLFGAEQYF. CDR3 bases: TGTGCCAGCAGCTTATTTGGAGCCGAGCAGTACTTC.

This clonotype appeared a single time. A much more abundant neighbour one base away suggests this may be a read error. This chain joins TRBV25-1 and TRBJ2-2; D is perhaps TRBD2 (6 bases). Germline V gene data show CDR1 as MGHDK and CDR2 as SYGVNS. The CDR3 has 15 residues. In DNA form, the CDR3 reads TGTGCCACAAGTCCCCGGACTACTTCCACCGGGGATCTGTTTTTT. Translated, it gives CATSPRTTSTGDLFF.

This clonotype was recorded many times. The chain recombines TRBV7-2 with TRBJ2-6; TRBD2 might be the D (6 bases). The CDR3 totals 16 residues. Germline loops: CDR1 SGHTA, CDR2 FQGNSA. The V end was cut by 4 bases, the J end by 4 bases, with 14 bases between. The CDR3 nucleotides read TGTGCCAGCAGCTATAGCACCGGGAGCGGGGCCAACGTCCTGACTTTC. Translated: CASSYSTGSGANVLTF. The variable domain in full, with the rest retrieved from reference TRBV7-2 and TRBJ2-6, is GAGVSQSPSNKVTEKGKDVELRCDPISGHTALYWYRQSLGQGLEFLIYFQGNSAPDKSGLPSDRFSAERTGGSVSTLTIQRTQQEDSAVYLCASSYSTGSGANVLTFGAGSRLTVL.

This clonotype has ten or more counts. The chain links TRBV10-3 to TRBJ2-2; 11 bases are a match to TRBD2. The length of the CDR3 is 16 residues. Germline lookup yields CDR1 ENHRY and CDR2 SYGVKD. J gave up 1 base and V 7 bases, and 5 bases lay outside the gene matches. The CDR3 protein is CAINLAGGQNTGELFF. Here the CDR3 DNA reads TGTGCCATCAACCTAGCGGGGGGACAGAACACCGGGGAGCTGTTTTTT.

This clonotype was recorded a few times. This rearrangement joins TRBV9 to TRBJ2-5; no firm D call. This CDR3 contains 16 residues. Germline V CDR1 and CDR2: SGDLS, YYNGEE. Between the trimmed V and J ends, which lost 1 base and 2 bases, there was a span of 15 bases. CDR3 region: CASSVSPQEIQETQYF. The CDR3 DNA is TGTGCCAGCAGCGTAAGCCCTCAGGAGATTCAAGAGACCCAGTACTTC.

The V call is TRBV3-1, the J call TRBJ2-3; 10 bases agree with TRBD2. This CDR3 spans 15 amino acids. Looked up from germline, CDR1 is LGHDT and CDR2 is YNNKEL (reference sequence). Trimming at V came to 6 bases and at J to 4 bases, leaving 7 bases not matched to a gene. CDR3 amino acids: CASRRTSGYADTQYF. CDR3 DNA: TGTGCCAGCAGAAGGACTAGCGGTTACGCAGATACGCAGTATTTT.

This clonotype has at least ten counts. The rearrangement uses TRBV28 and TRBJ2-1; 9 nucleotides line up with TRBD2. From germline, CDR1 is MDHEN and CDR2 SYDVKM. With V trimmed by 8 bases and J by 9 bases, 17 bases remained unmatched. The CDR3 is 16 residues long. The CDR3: CASLFSGLAGEGEQFF. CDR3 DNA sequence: TGTGCCAGCTTATTTAGCGGGTTAGCGGGAGAGGGTGAGCAGTTCTTC.

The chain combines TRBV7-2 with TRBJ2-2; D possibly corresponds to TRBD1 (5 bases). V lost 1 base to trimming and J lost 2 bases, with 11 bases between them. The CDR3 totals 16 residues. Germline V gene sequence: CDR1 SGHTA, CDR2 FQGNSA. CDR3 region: CASSLGGGQNTGELFF. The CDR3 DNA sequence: TGTGCCAGCAGCTTAGGGGGTGGACAAAACACCGGGGAGCTGTTTTTT. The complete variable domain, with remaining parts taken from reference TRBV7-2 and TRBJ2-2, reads GAGVSQSPSNKVTEKGKDVELRCDPISGHTALYWYRQSLGQGLEFLIYFQGNSAPDKSGLPSDRFSAERTGGSVSTLTIQRTQQEDSAVYLCASSLGGGQNTGELFFGEGSRLTVL.

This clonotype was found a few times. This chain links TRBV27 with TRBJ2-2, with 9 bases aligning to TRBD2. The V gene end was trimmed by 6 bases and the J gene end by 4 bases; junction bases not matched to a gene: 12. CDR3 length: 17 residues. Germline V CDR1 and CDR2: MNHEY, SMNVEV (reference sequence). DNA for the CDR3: TGTGCCAGCAGCCAAATTAGCGGGAGAGGTGGCACCGGGGAGCTGTTTTTT. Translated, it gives CASSQISGRGGTGELFF.

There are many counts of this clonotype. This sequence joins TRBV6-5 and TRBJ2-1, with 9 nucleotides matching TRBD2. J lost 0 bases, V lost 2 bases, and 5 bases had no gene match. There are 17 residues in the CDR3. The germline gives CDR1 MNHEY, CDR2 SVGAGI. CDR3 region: CASSYVGSGSSYNEQFF. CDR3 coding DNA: TGTGCCAGCAGTTACGTAGGTAGCGGGAGCTCCTACAATGAGCAGTTCTTC.

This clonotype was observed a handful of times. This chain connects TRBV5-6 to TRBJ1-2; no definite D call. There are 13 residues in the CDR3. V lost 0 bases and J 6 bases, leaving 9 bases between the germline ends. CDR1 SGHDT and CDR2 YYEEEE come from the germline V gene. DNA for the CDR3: TGTGCCAGCAGCTTGGGGCGGGTCCATGGCTACACCTTC. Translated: CASSLGRVHGYTF.

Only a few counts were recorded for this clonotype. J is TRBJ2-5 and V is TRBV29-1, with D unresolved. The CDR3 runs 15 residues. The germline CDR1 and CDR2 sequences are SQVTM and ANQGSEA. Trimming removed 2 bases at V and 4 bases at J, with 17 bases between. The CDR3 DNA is TGCAGCGTTGAAAGAGGAACTACCCCCCGAGAGACCCAGTACTTC. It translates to CSVERGTTPRETQYF.

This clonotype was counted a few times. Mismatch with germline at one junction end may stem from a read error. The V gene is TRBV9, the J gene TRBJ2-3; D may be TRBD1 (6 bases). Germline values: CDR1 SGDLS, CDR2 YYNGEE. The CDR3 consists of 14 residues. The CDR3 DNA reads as TGTGCTAGCAGCCCTCAGGGGAGCACAGATACGCAGTATTTT. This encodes CASSPQGSTDTQYF.

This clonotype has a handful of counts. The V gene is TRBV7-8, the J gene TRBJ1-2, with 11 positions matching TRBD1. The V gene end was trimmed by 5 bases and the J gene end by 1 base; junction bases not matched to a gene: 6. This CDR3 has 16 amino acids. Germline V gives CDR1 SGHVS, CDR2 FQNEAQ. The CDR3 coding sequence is TGTGCCAGCAGCCCCGGGACAGGGGGAATTAACTATGGCTACACCTTC. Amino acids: CASSPGTGGINYGYTF.

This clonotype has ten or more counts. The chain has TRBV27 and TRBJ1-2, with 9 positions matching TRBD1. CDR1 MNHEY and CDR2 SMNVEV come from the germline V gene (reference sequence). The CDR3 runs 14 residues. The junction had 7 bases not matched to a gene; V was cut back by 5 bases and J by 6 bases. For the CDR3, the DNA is TGTGCCAGCAGTCCGGACAGGGGATGGGATGGCTACACCTTC. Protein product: CASSPDRGWDGYTF.

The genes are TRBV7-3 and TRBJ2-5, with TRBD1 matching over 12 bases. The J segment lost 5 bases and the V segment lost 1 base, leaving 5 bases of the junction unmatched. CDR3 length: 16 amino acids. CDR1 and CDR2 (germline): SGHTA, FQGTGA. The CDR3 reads CASSLSRDRGQETQYF. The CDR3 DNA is TGTGCCAGCAGCTTAAGCCGGGACAGGGGGCAGGAGACCCAGTACTTC. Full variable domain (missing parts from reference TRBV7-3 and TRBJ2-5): GAGVSQTPSNKVTEKGKYVELRCDPISGHTALYWYRQSLGQGPEFLIYFQGTGAADDSGLPNDRFFAVRPEGSVSTLKIQRTERGDSAVYLCASSLSRDRGQETQYFGPGTRLLVL.

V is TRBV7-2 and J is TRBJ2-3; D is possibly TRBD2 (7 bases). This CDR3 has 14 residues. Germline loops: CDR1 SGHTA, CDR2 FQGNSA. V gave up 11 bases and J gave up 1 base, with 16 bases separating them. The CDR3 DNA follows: TGTGCCTGCCGAAGGGGGGGGGGCACAGATACGCAGTATTTT. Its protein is CACRRGGGTDTQYF.

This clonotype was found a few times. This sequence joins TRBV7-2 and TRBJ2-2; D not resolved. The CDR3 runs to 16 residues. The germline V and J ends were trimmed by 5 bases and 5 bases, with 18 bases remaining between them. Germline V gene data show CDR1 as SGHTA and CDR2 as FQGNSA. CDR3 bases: TGTGCCAGCAGCCCTTTATATGGGCAGTTGACCGGGGAGCTGTTTTTT. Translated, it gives CASSPLYGQLTGELFF.

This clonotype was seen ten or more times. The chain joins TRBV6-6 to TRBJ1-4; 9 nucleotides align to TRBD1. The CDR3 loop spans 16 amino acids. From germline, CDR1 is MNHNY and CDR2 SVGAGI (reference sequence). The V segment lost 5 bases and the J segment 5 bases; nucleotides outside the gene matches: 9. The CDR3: CASSPRGGTGNEKLFF. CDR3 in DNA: TGTGCCAGCAGTCCCCGGGGCGGGACAGGGAATGAAAAACTGTTTTTT.

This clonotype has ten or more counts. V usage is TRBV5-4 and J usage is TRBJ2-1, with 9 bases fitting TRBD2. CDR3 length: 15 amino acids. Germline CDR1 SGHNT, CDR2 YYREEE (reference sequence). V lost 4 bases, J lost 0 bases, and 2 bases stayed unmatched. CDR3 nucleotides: TGTGCCAGCAGCCGAGCGGGGGGCTCCTACAATGAGCAGTTCTTC. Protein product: CASSRAGGSYNEQFF.

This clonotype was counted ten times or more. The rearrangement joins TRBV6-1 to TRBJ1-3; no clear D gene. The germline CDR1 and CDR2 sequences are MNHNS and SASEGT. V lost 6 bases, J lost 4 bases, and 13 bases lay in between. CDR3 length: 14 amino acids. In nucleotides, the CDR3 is TGTGCCAGCAGCGCCCCTTTCTTCGGAAACACCATATATTTT. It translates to CASSAPFFGNTIYF.

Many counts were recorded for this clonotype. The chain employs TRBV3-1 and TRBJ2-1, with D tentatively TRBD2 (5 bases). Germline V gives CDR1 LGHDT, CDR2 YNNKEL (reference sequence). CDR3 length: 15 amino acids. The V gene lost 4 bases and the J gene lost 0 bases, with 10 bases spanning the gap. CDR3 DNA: TGTGCCAGCAGCCCCAGTCGGGACTCCTACAATGAGCAGTTCTTC. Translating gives CASSPSRDSYNEQFF.

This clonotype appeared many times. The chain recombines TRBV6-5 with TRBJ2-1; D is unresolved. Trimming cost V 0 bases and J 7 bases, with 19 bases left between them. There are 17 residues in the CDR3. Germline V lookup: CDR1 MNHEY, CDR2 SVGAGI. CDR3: CASSYSIGALVGNEQFF. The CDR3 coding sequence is TGTGCCAGCAGTTACTCGATCGGAGCGCTAGTCGGTAATGAGCAGTTCTTC.

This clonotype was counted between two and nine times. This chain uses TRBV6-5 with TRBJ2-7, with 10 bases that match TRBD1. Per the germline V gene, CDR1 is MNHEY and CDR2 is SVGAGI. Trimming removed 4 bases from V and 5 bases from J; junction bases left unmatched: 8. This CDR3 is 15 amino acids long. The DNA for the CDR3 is TGTGCCAGCAGTTGGCGTCCCGGGACAGGGGACGAGCAGTACTTC. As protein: CASSWRPGTGDEQYF.

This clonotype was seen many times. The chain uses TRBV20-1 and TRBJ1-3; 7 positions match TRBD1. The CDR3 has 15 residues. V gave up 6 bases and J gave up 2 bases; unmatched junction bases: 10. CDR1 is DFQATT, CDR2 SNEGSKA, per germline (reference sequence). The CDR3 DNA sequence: TGCAGTGCAAGGGACAGTCAAAGTCCTGGAAACACCATATATTTT. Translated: CSARDSQSPGNTIYF.

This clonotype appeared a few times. CDR3 region: CASGLAGGGQTQYF. The CDR3 nucleotides are TGTGCTAGTGGTTTGGCCGGGGGCGGACAGACCCAGTACTTC. The chain links TRBV12-5 to TRBJ2-5, with D tentatively TRBD1 or TRBD2 (6 bases each). This CDR3 has 14 residues. CDR1 is LGHNT and CDR2 is FRNRAP in the germline V gene. Trimming removed 1 base at V and 6 bases at J, with 12 bases between.

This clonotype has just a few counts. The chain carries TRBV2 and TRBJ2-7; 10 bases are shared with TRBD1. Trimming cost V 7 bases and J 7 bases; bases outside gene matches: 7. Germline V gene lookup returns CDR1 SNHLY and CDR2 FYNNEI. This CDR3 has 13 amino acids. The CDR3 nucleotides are TGTGCCAGCACCCGACAGGGGGCGAGGGAGCAGTACTTC. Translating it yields CASTRQGAREQYF. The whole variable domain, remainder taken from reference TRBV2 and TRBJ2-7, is EPEVTQTPSHQVTQMGQEVILRCVPISNHLYFYWYRQILGQKVEFLVSFYNNEISEKSEIFDDQFSVERPDGSNFTLKIRSTKLEDSAMYFCASTRQGAREQYFGPGTRLTVT.

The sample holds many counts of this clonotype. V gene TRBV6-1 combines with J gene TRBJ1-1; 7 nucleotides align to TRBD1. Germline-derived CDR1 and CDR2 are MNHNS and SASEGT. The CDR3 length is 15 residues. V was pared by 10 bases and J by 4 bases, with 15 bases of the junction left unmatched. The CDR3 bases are TGTGCCATCACTAGTCGTGGGACAGTAGGCACTGAAGCTTTCTTT. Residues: CAITSRGTVGTEAFF.

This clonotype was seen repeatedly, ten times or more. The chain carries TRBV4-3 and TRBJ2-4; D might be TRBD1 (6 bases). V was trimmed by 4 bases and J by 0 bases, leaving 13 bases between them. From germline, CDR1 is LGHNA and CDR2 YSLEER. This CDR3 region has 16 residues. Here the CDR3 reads CASSPKRTVAKNIQYF. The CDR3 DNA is TGCGCCAGCAGCCCTAAAAGGACAGTAGCCAAAAACATTCAGTACTTC.

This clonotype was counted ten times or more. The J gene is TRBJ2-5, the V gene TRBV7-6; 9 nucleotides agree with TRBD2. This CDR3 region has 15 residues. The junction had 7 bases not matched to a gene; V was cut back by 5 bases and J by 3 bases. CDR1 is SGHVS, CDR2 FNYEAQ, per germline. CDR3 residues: CASSISGGLKETQYF. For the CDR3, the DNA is TGTGCCAGCAGCATTAGCGGGGGACTCAAAGAGACCCAGTACTTC.